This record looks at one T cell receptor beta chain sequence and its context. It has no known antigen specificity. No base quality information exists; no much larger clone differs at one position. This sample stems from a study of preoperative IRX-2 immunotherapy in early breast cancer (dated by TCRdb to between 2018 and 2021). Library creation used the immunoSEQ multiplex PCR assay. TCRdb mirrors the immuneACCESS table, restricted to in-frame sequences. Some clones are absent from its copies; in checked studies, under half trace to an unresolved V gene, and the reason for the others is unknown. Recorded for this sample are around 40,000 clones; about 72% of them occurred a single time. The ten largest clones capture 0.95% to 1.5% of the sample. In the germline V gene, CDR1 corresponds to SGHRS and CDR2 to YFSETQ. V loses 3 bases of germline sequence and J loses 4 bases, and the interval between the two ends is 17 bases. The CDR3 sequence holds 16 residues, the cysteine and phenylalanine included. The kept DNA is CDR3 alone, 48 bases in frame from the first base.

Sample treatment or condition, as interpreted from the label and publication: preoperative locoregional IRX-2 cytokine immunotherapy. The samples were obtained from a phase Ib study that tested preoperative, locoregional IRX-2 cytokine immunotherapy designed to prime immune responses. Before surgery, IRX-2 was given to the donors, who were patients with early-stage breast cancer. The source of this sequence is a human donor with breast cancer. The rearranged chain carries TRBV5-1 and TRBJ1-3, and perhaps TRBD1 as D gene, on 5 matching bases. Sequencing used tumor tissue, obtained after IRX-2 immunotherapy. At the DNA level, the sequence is TGCGCCAGCAGCTCGGGACTCAGGCGCTCCGGAAACACCATATATTTT. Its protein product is CASSSGLRRSGNTIYF.